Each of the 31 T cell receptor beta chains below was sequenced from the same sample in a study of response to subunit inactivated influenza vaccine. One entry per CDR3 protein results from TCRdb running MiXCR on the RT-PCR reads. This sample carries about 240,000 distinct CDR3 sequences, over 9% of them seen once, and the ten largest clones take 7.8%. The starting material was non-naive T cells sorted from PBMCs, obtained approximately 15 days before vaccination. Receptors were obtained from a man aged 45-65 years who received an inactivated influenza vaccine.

As DNA, the CDR3 is TGTGCCAGCAGTGGATCCGGACAGGGCGTCTATGGCTACACCTTC. Translation: CASSGSGQGVYGYTF. The chain is built from TRBV6-1 and TRBJ1-2, with TRBD1 matching 8 bases. V was pared by 4 bases and J by 4 bases, with 8 bases of the junction left unmatched. The CDR3 is 15 residues long. Germline lookup yields CDR1 MNHNS and CDR2 SASEGT.

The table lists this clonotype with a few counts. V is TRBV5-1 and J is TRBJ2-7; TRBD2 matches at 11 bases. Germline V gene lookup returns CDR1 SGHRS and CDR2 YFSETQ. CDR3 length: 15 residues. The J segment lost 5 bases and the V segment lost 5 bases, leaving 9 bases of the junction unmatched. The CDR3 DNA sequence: TGCGCCAGCAGTGAAACTAGCGGGAGTTTCAACGAGCAGTACTTC. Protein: CASSETSGSFNEQYF.

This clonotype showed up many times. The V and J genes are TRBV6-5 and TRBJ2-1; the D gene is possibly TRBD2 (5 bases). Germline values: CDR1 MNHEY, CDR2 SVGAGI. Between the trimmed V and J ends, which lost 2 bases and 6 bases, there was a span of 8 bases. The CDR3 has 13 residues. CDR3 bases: TGTGCCAGCAGTTACCAACTAGGCAATGAGCAGTTCTTC. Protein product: CASSYQLGNEQFF.

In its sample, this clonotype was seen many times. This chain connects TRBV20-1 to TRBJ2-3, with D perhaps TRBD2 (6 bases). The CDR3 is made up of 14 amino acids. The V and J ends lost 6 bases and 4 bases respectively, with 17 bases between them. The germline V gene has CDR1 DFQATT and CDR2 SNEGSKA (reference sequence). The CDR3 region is CSASWRERADTQYF. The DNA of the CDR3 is TGCAGTGCCTCCTGGAGGGAGCGTGCAGATACGCAGTATTTT.

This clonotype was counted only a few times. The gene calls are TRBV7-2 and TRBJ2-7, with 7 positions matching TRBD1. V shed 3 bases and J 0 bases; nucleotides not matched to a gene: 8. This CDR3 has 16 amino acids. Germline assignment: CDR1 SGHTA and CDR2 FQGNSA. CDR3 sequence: CASSLNRDRRSYEQYF. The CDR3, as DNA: TGTGCCAGCAGCTTGAACCGGGACAGACGCTCCTACGAGCAGTACTTC.

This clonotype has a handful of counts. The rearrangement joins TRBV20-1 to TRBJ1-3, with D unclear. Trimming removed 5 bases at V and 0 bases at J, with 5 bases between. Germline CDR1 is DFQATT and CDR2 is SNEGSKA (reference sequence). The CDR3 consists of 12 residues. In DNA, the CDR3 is TGCAGTGCTTTCAACTCTGGAAACACCATATATTTT. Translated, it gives CSAFNSGNTIYF.

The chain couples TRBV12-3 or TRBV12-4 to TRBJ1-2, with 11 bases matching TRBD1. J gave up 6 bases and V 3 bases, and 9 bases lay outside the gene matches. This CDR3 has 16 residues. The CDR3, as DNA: TGTGCCAGCAGTTTGGTTGGGACAGGGGGTAGGGATGGCTACACCTTC. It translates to CASSLVGTGGRDGYTF.

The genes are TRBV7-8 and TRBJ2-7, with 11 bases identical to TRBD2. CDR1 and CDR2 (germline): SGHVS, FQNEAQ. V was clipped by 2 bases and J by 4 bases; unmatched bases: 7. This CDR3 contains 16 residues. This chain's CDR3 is CASSLTLAGGSYEQYF. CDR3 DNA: TGTGCCAGCAGCTTAACTTTAGCGGGAGGGTCTTACGAGCAGTACTTC.

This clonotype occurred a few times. The CDR3 nucleotides read TGCAGTGCTAGAGGTTCAGCGGAGACAGACACCTACAATGAGCAGTTCTTC. Translated: CSARGSAETDTYNEQFF. This sequence joins TRBV20-1 and TRBJ2-1; either TRBD1 or TRBD2 may supply D (5 bases each). CDR1 and CDR2 (germline): DFQATT, SNEGSKA (reference sequence). The CDR3 totals 17 residues. The V end was cut by 1 base, the J end by 2 bases, with 18 bases between.

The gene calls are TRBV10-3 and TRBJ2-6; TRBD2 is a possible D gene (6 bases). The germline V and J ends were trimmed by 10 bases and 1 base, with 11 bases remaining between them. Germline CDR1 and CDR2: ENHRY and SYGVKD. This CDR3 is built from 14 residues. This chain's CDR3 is CATRDLSGANVLTF. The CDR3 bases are TGTGCCACCCGGGACTTATCTGGGGCCAACGTCCTGACTTTC.

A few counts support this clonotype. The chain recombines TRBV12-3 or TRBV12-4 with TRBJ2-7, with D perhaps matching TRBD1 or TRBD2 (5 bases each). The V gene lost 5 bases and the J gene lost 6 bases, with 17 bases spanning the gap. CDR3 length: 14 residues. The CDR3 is CASSTAGTRSEQYF. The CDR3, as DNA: TGTGCCAGCAGTACCGCCGGGACCCGCTCCGAGCAGTACTTC.

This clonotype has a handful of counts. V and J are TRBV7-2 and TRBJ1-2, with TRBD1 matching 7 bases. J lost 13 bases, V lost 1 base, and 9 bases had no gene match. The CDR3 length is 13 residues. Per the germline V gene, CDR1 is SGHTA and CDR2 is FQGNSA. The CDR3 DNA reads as TGTGCCAGCAGCTTAGAAGGGACAGTCATTCCCACCTTC. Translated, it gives CASSLEGTVIPTF.

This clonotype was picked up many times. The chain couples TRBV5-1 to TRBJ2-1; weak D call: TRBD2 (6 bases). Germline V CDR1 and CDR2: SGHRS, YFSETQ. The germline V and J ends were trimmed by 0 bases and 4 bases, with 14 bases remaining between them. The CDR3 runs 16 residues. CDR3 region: CASSLGFGGAYNEQFF. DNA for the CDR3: TGCGCCAGCAGCTTGGGCTTCGGGGGTGCTTACAATGAGCAGTTCTTC. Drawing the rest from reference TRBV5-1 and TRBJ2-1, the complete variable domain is KAGVTQTPRYLIKTRGQQVTLSCSPISGHRSVSWYQQTPGQGLQFLFEYFSETQRNKGNFPGRFSGRQFSNSRSEMNVSTLELGDSALYLCASSLGFGGAYNEQFFGPGTRLTVL.

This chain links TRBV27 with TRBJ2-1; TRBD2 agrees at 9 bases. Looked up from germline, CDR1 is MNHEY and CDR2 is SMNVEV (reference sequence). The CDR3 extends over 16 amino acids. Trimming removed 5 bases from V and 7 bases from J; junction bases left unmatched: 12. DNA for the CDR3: TGTGCCAGCAGTCACGCCAGCGGGAGGTTGTCGAATGAGCAGTTCTTC. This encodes CASSHASGRLSNEQFF.

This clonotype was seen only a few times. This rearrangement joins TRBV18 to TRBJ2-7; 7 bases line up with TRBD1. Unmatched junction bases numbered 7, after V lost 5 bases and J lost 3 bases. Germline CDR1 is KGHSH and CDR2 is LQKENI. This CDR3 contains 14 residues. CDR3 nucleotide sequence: TGTGCCAGCTCATTTATGGGGGACAGCTACGAGCAGTACTTC. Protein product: CASSFMGDSYEQYF.

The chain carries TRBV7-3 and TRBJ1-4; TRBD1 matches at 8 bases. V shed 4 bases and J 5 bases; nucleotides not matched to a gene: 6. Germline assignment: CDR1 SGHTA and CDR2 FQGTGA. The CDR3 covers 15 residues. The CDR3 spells CASSYRQGSNEKLFF. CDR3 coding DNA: TGTGCCAGCAGCTACCGACAGGGGAGCAATGAAAAACTGTTTTTT.

DNA for the CDR3: TGTGCCAGCAGCTTAGGGGCGACCAAGTATTTT. It yields the protein CASSLGATKYF. This chain connects TRBV7-2 to TRBJ2-3, with D unclear. The length of the CDR3 is 11 residues. The V and J ends lost 1 base and 13 bases respectively, with 9 bases between them. Germline CDR1 and CDR2: SGHTA and FQGNSA.

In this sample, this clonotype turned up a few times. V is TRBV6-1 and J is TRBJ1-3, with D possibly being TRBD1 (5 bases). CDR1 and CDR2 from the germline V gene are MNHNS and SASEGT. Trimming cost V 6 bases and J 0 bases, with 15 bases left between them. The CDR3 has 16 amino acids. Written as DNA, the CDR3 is TGTGCCAGCAGGCAAATGCGGGGCCTCTCTGGAAACACCATATATTTT. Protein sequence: CASRQMRGLSGNTIYF.

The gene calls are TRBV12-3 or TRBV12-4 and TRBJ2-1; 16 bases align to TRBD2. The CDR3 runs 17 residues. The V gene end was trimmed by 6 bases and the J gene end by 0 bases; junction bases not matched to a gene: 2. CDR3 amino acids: CASRGLAGGVSYNEQFF. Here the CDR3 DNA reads TGTGCCAGCAGGGGACTAGCGGGAGGGGTCTCCTACAATGAGCAGTTCTTC.

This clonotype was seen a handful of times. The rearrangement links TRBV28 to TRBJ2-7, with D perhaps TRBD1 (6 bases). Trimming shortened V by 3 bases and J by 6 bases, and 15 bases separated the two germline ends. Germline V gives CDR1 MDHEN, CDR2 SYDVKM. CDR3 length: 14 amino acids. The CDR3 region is CASSLYTGIGEQYF. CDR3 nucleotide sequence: TGTGCCAGCAGTTTGTACACAGGGATTGGCGAGCAGTACTTC.

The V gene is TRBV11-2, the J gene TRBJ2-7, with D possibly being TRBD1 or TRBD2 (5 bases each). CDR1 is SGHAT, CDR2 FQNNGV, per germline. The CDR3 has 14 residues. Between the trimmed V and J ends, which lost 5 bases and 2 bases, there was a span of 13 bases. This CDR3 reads CASSTIPGPYEQYF. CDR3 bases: TGTGCCAGCAGCACAATCCCGGGACCCTACGAGCAGTACTTC.

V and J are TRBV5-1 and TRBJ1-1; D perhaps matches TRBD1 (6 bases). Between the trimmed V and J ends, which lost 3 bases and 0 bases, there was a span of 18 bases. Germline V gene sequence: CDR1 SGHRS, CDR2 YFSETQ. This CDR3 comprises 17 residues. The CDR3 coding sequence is TGCGCCAGCAGCTCCTCCGCCGGGACAAGGATGAACACTGAAGCTTTCTTT. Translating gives CASSSSAGTRMNTEAFF.

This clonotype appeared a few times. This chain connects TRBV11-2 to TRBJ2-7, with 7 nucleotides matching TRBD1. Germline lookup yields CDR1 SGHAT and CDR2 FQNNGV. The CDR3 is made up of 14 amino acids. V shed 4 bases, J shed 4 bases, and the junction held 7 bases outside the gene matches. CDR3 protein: CASSSRQGRYEQYF. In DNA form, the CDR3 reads TGTGCCAGCAGCTCAAGACAGGGAAGATACGAGCAGTACTTC.

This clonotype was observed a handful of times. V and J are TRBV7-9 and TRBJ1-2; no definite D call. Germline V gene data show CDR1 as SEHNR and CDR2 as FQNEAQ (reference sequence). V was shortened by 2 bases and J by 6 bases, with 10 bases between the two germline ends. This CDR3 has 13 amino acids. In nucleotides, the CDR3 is TGTGCCAGCAGCTTAAGGGATTCCCATGGCTACACCTTC. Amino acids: CASSLRDSHGYTF.

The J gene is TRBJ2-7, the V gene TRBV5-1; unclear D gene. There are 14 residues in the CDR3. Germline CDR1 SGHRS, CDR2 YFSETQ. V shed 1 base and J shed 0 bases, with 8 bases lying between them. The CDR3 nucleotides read TGCGCCAGCAGCTTGTATACTTCCTCCTACGAGCAGTACTTC. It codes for CASSLYTSSYEQYF.

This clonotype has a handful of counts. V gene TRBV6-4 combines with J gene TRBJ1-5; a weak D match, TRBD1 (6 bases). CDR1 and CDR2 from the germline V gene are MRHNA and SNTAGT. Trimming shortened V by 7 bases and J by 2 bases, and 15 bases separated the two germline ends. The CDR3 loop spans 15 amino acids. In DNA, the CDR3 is TGTGCCAGCAATAACAGGGACGTGGGCAATCAGCCCCAGCATTTT. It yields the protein CASNNRDVGNQPQHF.

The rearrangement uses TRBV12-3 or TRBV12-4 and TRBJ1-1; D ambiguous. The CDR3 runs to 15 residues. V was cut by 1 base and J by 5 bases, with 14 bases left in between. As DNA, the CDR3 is TGTGCCAGCAGTTTAGGGGCCCGGTCTCGAACTGAAGCTTTCTTT. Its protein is CASSLGARSRTEAFF.

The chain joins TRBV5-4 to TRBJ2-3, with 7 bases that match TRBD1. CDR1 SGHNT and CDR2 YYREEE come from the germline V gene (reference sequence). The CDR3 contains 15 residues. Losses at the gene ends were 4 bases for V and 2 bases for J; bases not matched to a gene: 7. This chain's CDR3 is CASSTRQGVTDTQYF. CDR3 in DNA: TGTGCCAGCAGCACCCGACAGGGTGTCACAGATACGCAGTATTTT.

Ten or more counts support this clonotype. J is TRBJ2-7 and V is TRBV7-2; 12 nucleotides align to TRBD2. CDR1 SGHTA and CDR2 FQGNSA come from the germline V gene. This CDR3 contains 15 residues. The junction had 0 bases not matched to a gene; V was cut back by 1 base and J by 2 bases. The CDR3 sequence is CASSLGLAGAYEQYF. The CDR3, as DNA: TGTGCCAGCAGCTTAGGACTAGCGGGAGCCTACGAGCAGTACTTC.

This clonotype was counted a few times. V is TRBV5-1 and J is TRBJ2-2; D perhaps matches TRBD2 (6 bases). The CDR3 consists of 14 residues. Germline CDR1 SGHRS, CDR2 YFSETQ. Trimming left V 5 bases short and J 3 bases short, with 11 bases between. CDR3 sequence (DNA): TGCGCCAGCAGGGGTCCGGGGGACACCGGGGAGCTGTTTTTT. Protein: CASRGPGDTGELFF.

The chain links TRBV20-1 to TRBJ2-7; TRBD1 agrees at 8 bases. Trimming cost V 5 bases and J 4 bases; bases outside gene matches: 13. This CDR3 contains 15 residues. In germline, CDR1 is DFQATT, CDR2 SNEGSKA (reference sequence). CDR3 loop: CSAENSGQEVYEQYF. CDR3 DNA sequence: TGCAGTGCTGAGAATTCGGGACAGGAGGTATACGAGCAGTACTTC.